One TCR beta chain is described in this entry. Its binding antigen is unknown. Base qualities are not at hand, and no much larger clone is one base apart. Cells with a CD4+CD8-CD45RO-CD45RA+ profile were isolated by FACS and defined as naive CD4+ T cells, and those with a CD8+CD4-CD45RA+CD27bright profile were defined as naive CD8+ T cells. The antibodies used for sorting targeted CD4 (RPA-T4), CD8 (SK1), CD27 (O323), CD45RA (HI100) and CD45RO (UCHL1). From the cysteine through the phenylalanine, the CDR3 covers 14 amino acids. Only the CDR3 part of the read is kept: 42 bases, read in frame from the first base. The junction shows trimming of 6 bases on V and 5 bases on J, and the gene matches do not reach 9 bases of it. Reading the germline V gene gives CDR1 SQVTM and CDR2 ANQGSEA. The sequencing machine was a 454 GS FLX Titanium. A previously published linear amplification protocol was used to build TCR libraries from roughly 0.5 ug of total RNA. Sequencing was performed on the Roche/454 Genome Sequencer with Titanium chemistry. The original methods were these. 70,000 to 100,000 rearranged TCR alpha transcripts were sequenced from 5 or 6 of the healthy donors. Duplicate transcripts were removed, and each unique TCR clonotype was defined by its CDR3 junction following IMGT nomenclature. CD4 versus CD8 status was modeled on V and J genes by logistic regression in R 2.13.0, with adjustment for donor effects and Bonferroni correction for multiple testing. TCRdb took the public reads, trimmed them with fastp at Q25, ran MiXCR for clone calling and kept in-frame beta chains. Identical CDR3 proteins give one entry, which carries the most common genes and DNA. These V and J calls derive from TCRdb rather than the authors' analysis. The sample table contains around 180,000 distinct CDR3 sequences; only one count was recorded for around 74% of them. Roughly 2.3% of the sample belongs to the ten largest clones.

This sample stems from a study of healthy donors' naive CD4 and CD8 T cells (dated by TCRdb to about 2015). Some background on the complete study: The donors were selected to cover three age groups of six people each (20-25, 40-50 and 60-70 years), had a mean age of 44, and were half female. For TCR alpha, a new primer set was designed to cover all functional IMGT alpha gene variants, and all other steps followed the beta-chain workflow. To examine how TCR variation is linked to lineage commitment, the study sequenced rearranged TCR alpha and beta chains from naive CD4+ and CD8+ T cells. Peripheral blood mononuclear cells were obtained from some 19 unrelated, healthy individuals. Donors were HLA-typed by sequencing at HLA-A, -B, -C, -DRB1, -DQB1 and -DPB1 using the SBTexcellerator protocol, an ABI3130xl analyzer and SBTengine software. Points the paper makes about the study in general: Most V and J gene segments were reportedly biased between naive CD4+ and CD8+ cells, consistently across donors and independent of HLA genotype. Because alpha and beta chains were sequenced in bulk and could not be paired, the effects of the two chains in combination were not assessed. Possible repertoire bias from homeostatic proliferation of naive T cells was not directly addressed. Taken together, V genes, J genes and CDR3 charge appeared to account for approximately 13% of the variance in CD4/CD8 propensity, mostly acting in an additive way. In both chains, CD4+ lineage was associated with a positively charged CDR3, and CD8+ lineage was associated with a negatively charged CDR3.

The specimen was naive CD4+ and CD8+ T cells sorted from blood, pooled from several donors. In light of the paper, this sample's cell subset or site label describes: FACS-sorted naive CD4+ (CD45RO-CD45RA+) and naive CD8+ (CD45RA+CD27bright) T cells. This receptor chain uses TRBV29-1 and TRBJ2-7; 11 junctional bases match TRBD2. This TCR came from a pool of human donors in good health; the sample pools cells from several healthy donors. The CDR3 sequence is CSVPGLAGGNEQYF. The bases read TGCAGCGTACCCGGACTAGCGGGCGGGAACGAGCAGTACTTC.